These T cell receptor beta chains were read from a single sample in a study of T cells after yellow fever vaccination. TCRdb processed the 5' RACE reads anew with MiXCR; each CDR3 protein has one entry. The top ten clones hold more than 13% of a sample with about 630,000 distinct CDR3 sequences, 9% to 15% of them seen once. Material: PBMCs, obtained on the day of the yellow fever booster vaccination. The receptors here all came from a man aged 25-45 years who received the YFV17D yellow fever vaccine. CDR3s include the opening cysteine and the closing phenylalanine or tryptophan. A D gene is named only where the DNA matches it firmly. The size entry is marked missing in some rows and otherwise reads once, few, many or a size class.

12,TRBJ2-1,TRBV29-1,-,TRBD2,TGCAGCGTTGGAGGGACTAGTGAAGAGCAGTTCTTC,CSVGGTSEEQFF
18,TRBJ2-1,TRBV5-6,few,-,TGTGCCAGCAGCTTGGCCGATCTTAGCGGAACCTCCTACAATGAGCAGTTCTTC,CASSLADLSGTSYNEQFF
13,TRBJ2-1,TRBV12-3/TRBV12-4,-,-,TGTGCCAGCACCGCGGGACTGTACAATGAGCAGTTCTTC,CASTAGLYNEQFF
16,TRBJ1-1,TRBV5-6,-,-,TGTGCCAGCAGCTTGAGACGGGGAGGATTGAACACTGAAGCTTTCTTT,CASSLRRGGLNTEAFF
14,TRBJ2-2,TRBV29-1,few,-,TGCAGCGGTGGATCCCCAGGGTTCGCCGGGGAGCTGTTTTTT,CSGGSPGFAGELFF
14,TRBJ2-1,TRBV24-1,-,-,TGTGCCACCAGTGATTTCACCGGGGGAGGTGAGCAGTTCTTC,CATSDFTGGGEQFF
15,TRBJ2-5,TRBV29-1,few,-,TGCAGCGTTGCTGCTAGCTTGAGGGGATTAGAGACCCAGTACTTC,CSVAASLRGLETQYF
15,TRBJ2-5,TRBV20-1,few,TRBD2,TGCAGTGCTAGAAGAGGGACTAGCGGCCAAGAGACCCAGTACTTC,CSARRGTSGQETQYF
11,TRBJ2-1,TRBV24-1,-,-,TGTGCCACCAGTGACCGATATGAGCAGTTCTTC,CATSDRYEQFF
12,TRBJ2-1,TRBV5-5,-,-,TGTGCCAGCAGCGTTGGTACGGTTGAGCAGTTCTTC,CASSVGTVEQFF
11,TRBJ2-5,TRBV18,-,-,TGTGCCAGCTCACCGGACAACTCTTTTTACTTC,CASSPDNSFYF
12,TRBJ1-2,TRBV20-1,-,-,TGCAGTGCTAGAGAGCCTAACTATGGCTACACCTTC,CSAREPNYGYTF
15,TRBJ2-1,TRBV30,many,-,TGTGCCTGGAAGACCCAGGCTGGGGGCGGCAATGAGCAGTTCTTC,CAWKTQAGGGNEQFF